Included here is one T cell receptor beta chain sequence, with context. Just one base apart from a much larger clone, this may be a read error. This entry is derived from a study of patients and donors after allogeneic stem cell transplantation. The CDR3 runs to 13 residues. V was clipped by 3 bases and J by 5 bases; unmatched bases: 3. CDR1 is MNHEY, CDR2 SMNVEV, per germline (reference sequence). Using its own MiXCR run on the RT-PCR reads, TCRdb lists one record per CDR3 protein. This table has about a million distinct CDR3 sequences, around 17% appearing once. The chain has TRBV27 and TRBJ1-2; 7 positions match TRBD1. The sample comprised blood, either unsorted or a sorted T cell fraction (not recorded which). The TCR comes from a human donor who was either an allogeneic HSCT recipient or a stem cell or donor lymphocyte infusion donor (not recorded which). It is not recorded whose cells these are; they may come from a transplant donor. CDR3 protein: CASSFDREYGYTF. The CDR3 coding sequence is TGTGCCAGCAGTTTTGACAGGGAATATGGCTACACCTTC.